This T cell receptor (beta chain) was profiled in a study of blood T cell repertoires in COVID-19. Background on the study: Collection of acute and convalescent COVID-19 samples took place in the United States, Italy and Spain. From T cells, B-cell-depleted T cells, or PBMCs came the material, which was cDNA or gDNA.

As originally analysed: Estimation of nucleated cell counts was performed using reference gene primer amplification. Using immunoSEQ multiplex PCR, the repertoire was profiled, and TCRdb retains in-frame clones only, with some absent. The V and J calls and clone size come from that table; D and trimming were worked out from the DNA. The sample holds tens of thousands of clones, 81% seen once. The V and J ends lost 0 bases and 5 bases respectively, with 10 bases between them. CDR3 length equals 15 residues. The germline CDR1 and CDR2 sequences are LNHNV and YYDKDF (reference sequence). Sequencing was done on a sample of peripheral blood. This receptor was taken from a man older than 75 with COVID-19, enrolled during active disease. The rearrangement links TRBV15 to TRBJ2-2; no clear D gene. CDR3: CATSRDRTVTGELFF. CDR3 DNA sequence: TGTGCCACCAGCAGAGATAGAACAGTTACCGGGGAGCTGTTTTTT. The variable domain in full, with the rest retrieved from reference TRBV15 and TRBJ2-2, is DAMVIQNPRYQVTQFGKPVTLSCSQTLNHNVMYWYQQKSSQAPKLLFHYYDKDFNNEADTPDNFQSRRPNTSFCFLDIRSPGLGDTAMYLCATSRDRTVTGELFFGEGSRLTVL.